This T cell receptor beta chain was documented in a study of memory CD4+ T cells and cytomegalovirus serostatus. General study points: CD4+ memory repertoires contained about two fifths of the roughly 160 reported CMV TCRbeta sequences. A US-trained random forest predicted CMV serostatus with median AUC roughly 0.9.

As to this clone: The antigen is not known.

The protocol was immunoSEQ multiplex PCR, while the TCRdb copy is restricted to in-frame clones and leaves out a portion. The table shows roughly 45,000 clones, with 78% occurring only once. Single viable CD3+CD4+CD8-CD45RO+ cells were sorted as the memory CD4+ T cells. Serostatus was set by detecting CMV pp150, pp28, p38, p52 IgG. Sequenced input: memory CD4+ T cells from blood. This TCR derives from an adult in good health and CMV-seronegative.

CDR3 sequence reads: CASSFTPGGPQHF. In DNA, the CDR3 is TGTGCCAGCAGCTTTACCCCCGGGGGACCCCAGCATTTT. The chain uses TRBV5-6 and TRBJ1-5; D is possibly TRBD1 (5 bases). Between the trimmed V and J ends, which lost 2 bases and 10 bases, there was a span of 13 bases. Germline CDR1 reads SGHDT; CDR2 reads YYEEEE. The CDR3 sequence is 13 residues long. The full variable domain, its missing parts supplied by reference TRBV5-6 and TRBJ1-5, is DAGVTQSPTHLIKTRGQQVTLRCSPKSGHDTVSWYQQALGQGPQFIFQYYEEEERQRGNFPDRFSGHQFPNYSSELNVNALLLGDSALYLCASSFTPGGPQHFGDGTRLSIL.